Shown below are 16 T cell receptor beta chains from a single sample sequenced in a study of blood T cell repertoires in COVID-19. TCRdb's copy holds only in-frame clones and misses some; the assay was immunoSEQ multiplex PCR. The data show around 98,000 clones, with 82% seen just once and roughly 10% held by the top ten. The specimen sequenced was peripheral blood. The receptors come from a man between 65 and 85 years old with active or convalescent COVID-19.

The chain joins TRBV10-1 to TRBJ2-7; D is unresolved. V shed 6 bases and J shed 4 bases, with 4 bases lying between them. The V gene's germline CDR1 is WNHNN and CDR2 SYGVQD (reference sequence). CDR3 length: 10 residues. CDR3 sequence (DNA): TGCGCCAGCAGCACTTACGAGCAGTACTTC. Translation: CASSTYEQYF.

The chain links TRBV6-4 to TRBJ2-3; TRBD1 might be the D (5 bases). CDR1 is MRHNA and CDR2 is SNTAGT in the germline V gene. CDR3 length: 9 amino acids. Trimming cost V 9 bases and J 11 bases, with 9 bases left between them. The CDR3 nucleotides are TGTGCCAGGGGGCTACGGCAGTATTTT. It encodes CARGLRQYF.

V gene TRBV6-6 combines with J gene TRBJ1-2; TRBD1 agrees at 7 bases. CDR3 size: 15 residues. Germline-derived CDR1 and CDR2 are MNHNY and SVGAGI (reference sequence). The J segment lost 2 bases and the V segment lost 6 bases, leaving 9 bases of the junction unmatched. CDR3 DNA sequence: TGTGCCAGCAGACTAGGGGGCGCGGGGAACTATGGCTACACCTTC. Translated: CASRLGGAGNYGYTF.

This chain links TRBV5-6 with TRBJ1-6; the match to TRBD1 covers 8 bases. Germline lookup yields CDR1 SGHDT and CDR2 YYEEEE. The CDR3 contains 16 residues. J gave up 9 bases and V 4 bases, and 12 bases lay outside the gene matches. DNA of the CDR3: TGTGCCAGCAGCCCCTACTCTATCGGACAGGGTTCACCCCTCCACTTT. The encoded protein is CASSPYSIGQGSPLHF. Complete variable domain (other parts from reference TRBV5-6 and TRBJ1-6): DAGVTQSPTHLIKTRGQQVTLRCSPKSGHDTVSWYQQALGQGPQFIFQYYEEEERQRGNFPDRFSGHQFPNYSSELNVNALLLGDSALYLCASSPYSIGQGSPLHFGNGTRLTVT.

The chain employs TRBV7-8 and TRBJ1-5; 8 bases match TRBD1. The CDR3 is made up of 15 amino acids. The V gene's germline CDR1 is SGHVS and CDR2 FQNEAQ. V gave up 5 bases and J gave up 4 bases; unmatched junction bases: 7. CDR3 in DNA: TGTGCCAGCAGCCCCAGGACAGGGCCAAATCAGCCCCAGCATTTT. As protein: CASSPRTGPNQPQHF.

This rearrangement joins TRBV3-1 (or the pseudogene TRBV3-2) to TRBJ2-2; TRBD1 aligns across 8 bases. From germline, CDR1 is LGHDT and CDR2 YNNKEL (reference sequence). V lost 7 bases to trimming and J lost 6 bases; unmatched junction nucleotides: 4. The CDR3 has 13 amino acids. This CDR3 is CASNQGAAGELFF. In DNA, the CDR3 is TGTGCCAGCAACCAGGGGGCTGCCGGGGAGCTGTTTTTT.

The rearrangement links TRBV11-2 to TRBJ2-7; D ambiguous. Germline lookup yields CDR1 SGHAT and CDR2 FQNNGV. The CDR3 extends over 14 amino acids. The V gene lost 0 bases and the J gene lost 4 bases, with 10 bases spanning the gap. The CDR3 is CASSLDPVWYEQYF. The CDR3 nucleotides are TGTGCCAGCAGCTTAGATCCAGTATGGTACGAGCAGTACTTC.

The rearrangement uses TRBV9 and TRBJ2-3; D is possibly TRBD2 (5 bases). CDR3 length equals 14 residues. Germline CDR1 and CDR2: SGDLS and YYNGEE. V lost 0 bases, J lost 0 bases, and 5 bases lay in between. DNA for the CDR3: TGTGCCAGCAGCGTAGGGACTAGCACAGATACGCAGTATTTT. Protein product: CASSVGTSTDTQYF.

A note on this clone: The sample contains more than one DNA sequence encoding this CDR3. The CDR3 nucleotides are TGCGCCAGCAGCCGGGCGGGGAGCGGGGATACGCAGTATTTT. Protein product: CASSRAGSGDTQYF. The V call is TRBV4-1, the J call TRBJ2-3, with D perhaps matching TRBD2 (6 bases). The germline V gene encodes CDR1 MGHRA and CDR2 YSYEKL. The CDR3 has 14 amino acids. Trimming removed 4 bases at V and 6 bases at J, with 14 bases between.

J is TRBJ2-3 and V is TRBV3-1 (or the pseudogene TRBV3-2); TRBD2 is a possible D gene (5 bases). Germline V gene data show CDR1 as LGHDT and CDR2 as YNNKEL (reference sequence). Trimming left V 1 base short and J 14 bases short, with 16 bases between. The CDR3 totals 13 residues. The CDR3 loop is CASSQGTFGVVYF. The CDR3 DNA reads as TGTGCCAGCAGCCAAGGGACTTTTGGGGTGGTGTATTTT.

The V gene is TRBV9, the J gene TRBJ2-3, with 7 bases fitting TRBD2. From germline, CDR1 is SGDLS and CDR2 YYNGEE. This CDR3 region has 16 residues. The junction had 4 bases not matched to a gene; V was cut back by 0 bases and J by 0 bases. As DNA, the CDR3 is TGTGCCAGCAGCGTAGGAAGCGGGGTGAGCACAGATACGCAGTATTTT. This translates into CASSVGSGVSTDTQYF.

The chain combines TRBV7-2 with TRBJ1-5; tentative D call: TRBD1 (6 bases). V was shortened by 6 bases and J by 1 base, with 13 bases between the two germline ends. The V gene's germline CDR1 is SGHTA and CDR2 FQGNSA. The CDR3 sequence is 15 residues long. The DNA for the CDR3 is TGTGCCAGCAGGCACGACAGGTTGAGCAATCAGCCCCAGCATTTT. Protein: CASRHDRLSNQPQHF.

This chain uses TRBV11-2 with TRBJ2-1, with a possible D match to TRBD1 (8 bases). Trimming left V 3 bases short and J 4 bases short, with 13 bases between. This CDR3 spans 15 amino acids. Germline values: CDR1 SGHAT, CDR2 FQNNGV. The CDR3 coding sequence is TGTGCCAGCAGCTTTACAGGGGGGGGATACAATGAGCAGTTCTTC. Protein sequence: CASSFTGGGYNEQFF. The variable domain in full, completed from reference TRBV11-2 and TRBJ2-1, reads EAGVAQSPRYKIIEKRQSVAFWCNPISGHATLYWYQQILGQGPKLLIQFQNNGVVDDSQLPKDRFSAERLKGVDSTLKIQPAKLEDSAVYLCASSFTGGGYNEQFFGPGTRLTVL.

This chain joins TRBV5-1 and TRBJ1-4; D is perhaps TRBD1 (6 bases). The CDR3 contains 18 residues. V lost 0 bases and J lost 0, with 15 bases in between. Germline V gene lookup returns CDR1 SGHRS and CDR2 YFSETQ. The CDR3 region is CASSLVPEQGSTNEKLFF. For the CDR3, the DNA is TGCGCCAGCAGCTTGGTACCTGAACAGGGTTCAACTAATGAAAAACTGTTTTTT.

The chain joins TRBV7-8 to TRBJ2-1; 9 bases fit TRBD2. Per germline, CDR1 SGHVS and CDR2 FQNEAQ. The CDR3 totals 14 residues. Unmatched junction bases numbered 6, after V lost 2 bases and J lost 10 bases. In nucleotides, the CDR3 is TGTGCCAGCAGCTTATTAGCGGGGGAAGGCGAGCAGTTCTTC. Amino acid sequence: CASSLLAGEGEQFF.

This sequence joins TRBV7-8 and TRBJ1-2, with 8 nucleotides matching TRBD1. This CDR3 is built from 18 residues. V dropped 5 bases and J dropped 4; count of bases not matched to a gene: 18. The germline V gene encodes CDR1 SGHVS and CDR2 FQNEAQ. The CDR3 region has the DNA TGTGCCAGCAGCCCTACACAAACCGACAGGGGTCGCGGCTATGGCTACACCTTC. Its protein product is CASSPTQTDRGRGYGYTF.